This record looks at one TCR beta chain sequence and its context. Germline lookup yields CDR1 MDHEN and CDR2 SYDVKM. This CDR3 contains 15 residues. Germline trimming cut 6 bases from V and 7 bases from J; bases unmatched to any gene: 10. The repertoire was sequenced with immunoSEQ multiplex PCR; TCRdb's copy has only in-frame clones and lacks some. The profile shows 130,000 to 150,000 clones, roughly 86% of them singletons. The sample is drawn from a study of blood T cell repertoires in COVID-19. The source material was peripheral blood. The chain joins TRBV28 to TRBJ2-1; the match to TRBD2 covers 9 bases. This TCR came from a man aged 50 to 59 with active or convalescent COVID-19. The CDR3 DNA sequence: TGTGCCAGCAGCAACGCGGGGGGGGTTTCAAATGAGCAGTTCTTC. Translated: CASSNAGGVSNEQFF.